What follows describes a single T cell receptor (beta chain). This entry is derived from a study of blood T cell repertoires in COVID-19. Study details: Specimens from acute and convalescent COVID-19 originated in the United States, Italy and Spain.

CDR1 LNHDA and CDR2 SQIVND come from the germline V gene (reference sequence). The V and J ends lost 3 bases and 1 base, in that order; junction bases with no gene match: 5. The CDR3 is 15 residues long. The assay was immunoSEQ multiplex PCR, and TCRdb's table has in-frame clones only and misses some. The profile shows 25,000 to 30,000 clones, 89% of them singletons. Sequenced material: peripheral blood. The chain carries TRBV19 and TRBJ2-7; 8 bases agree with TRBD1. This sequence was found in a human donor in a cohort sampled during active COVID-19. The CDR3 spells CASSIQGASSYEQYF. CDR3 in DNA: TGTGCCAGTAGTATCCAGGGGGCTAGTTCCTACGAGCAGTACTTC.